This T cell receptor (beta chain) was recovered during a study of CD8+ T cells in alopecia areata. This clone was counted many times. The antigen is unknown. The V segment lost 1 base and the J segment 6 bases; nucleotides outside the gene matches: 2. Germline V gene lookup returns CDR1 MNHNS and CDR2 SASEGT. The CDR3 contains 14 residues. TCR sequencing used cDNA made by reverse transcription of extracted RNA. TCRdb keeps only in-frame clones here, not all; method: immunoSEQ multiplex PCR. The sample lists 93,000 or so clones; less than 70% were seen once. Whole-study results and caveats: Sequences from scalp samples also cover resident alphabeta T cells of normal skin.

The chain is built from TRBV6-1 and TRBJ1-5; 8 nucleotides match TRBD1. The receptor comes from a human donor in good health. Material: CD4+ T cells sorted from blood. CDR3 bases: TGTGCCAGCAGTGAAGTGACAGGGGTTCAGCCCCAGCATTTT. Amino acid sequence: CASSEVTGVQPQHF.